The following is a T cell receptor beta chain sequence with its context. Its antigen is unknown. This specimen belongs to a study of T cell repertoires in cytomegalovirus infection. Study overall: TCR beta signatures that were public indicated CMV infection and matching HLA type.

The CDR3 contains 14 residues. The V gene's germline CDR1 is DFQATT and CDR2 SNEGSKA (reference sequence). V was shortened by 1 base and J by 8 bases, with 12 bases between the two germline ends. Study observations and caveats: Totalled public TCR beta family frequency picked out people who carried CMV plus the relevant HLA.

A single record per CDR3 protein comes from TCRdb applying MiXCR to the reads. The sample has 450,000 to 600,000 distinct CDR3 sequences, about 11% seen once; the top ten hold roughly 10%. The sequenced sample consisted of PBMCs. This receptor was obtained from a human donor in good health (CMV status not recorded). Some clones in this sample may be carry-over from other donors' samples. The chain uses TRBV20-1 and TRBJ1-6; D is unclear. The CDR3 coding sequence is TGCAGTGCTAGAGTTGCTTCGGCGGATTCACCCCTCCACTTT. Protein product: CSARVASADSPLHF.